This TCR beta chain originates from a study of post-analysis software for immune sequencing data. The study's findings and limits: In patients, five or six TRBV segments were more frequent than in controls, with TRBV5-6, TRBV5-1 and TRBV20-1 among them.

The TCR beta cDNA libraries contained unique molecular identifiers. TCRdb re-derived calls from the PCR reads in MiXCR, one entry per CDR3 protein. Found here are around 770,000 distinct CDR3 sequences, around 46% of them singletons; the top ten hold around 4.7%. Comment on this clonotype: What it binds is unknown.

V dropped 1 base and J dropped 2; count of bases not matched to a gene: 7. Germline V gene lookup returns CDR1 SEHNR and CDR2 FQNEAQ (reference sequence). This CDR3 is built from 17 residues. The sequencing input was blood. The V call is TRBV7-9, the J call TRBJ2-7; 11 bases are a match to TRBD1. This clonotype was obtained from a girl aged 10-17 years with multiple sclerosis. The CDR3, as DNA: TGTGCCAGCAGCTTAGAGCGGGACAGGGGGTTCCCCTACGAGCAGTACTTC. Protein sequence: CASSLERDRGFPYEQYF. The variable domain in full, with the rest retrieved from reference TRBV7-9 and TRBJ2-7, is DTGVSQNPRHKITKRGQNVTFRCDPISEHNRLYWYRQTLGQGPEFLTYFQNEAQLEKSRLLSDRFSAERPKGSFSTLEIQRTEQGDSAMYLCASSLERDRGFPYEQYFGPGTRLTVT.